The present T cell receptor (beta chain) was sequenced within a study of T-cell reconstitution after alpha-beta-depleted transplantation in children. This clonotype was detected ten times or more. Preparation of the TCRbeta library used unique molecular identifiers. TCRdb re-derived calls from the PCR reads in MiXCR, one entry per CDR3 protein. The data hold fewer than 400,000 distinct CDR3 sequences, with 20% observed a single time. Germline V lookup: CDR1 SGHRS, CDR2 YFSETQ. The V end was cut by 7 bases, the J end by 6 bases, with 21 bases between. This CDR3 region has 15 residues. The genes are TRBV5-1 and TRBJ2-3; tentative D call: TRBD1 (6 bases). This TCR was sampled from a human donor who donated a stem cell graft to a child with acute myeloid leukemia. The specimen was PBMCs from the stem cell graft donor, collected from the stem cell graft. The CDR3 DNA reads as TGCGCCAGCGGCCGGACAGATCAAAGTGAGGATACGCAGTATTTT. As protein: CASGRTDQSEDTQYF.